A selection of T cell receptor beta chains follows, all from one sample in a study of brain T cells in children with intractable seizures. Only in-frame clones appear in the TCRdb table, and some are missing; sequencing was by immunoSEQ multiplex PCR. The sample has under 400,000 clones; about 93% are singletons. The input for sequencing was peripheral blood, taken 4 to 6 months after surgery. These receptors all come from a boy under two years old with tuberous sclerosis and intractable seizures. Each CDR3 is given with its conserved first and last residue. D genes are given only for firm matches. The size entry is marked missing in some rows and otherwise reads once, few, many or a size class.

V: TRBV30; D: TRBD2; J: TRBJ2-1; size: -; CDR3: CAWGEGHKFF; DNA: TGTGCCTGGGGGGAGGGCCACAAGTTCTTC
V: TRBV24-1; D: TRBD1; J: TRBJ2-1; size: -; CDR3: CATSDLRQGASNEQFF; DNA: TGTGCCACCAGTGATTTGAGACAGGGGGCTTCGAATGAGCAGTTCTTC
V: TRBV7-9; D: -; J: TRBJ1-3; size: -; CDR3: CASSLIHSSGNTIYF; DNA: TGTGCCAGCAGCTTAATACACAGCTCTGGAAACACCATATATTTT
V: TRBV10-1; D: -; J: TRBJ1-4; size: -; CDR3: CASRTRLRGLFF; DNA: TGCGCCAGCAGAACCCGCCTCAGGGGACTGTTTTTT
V: TRBV6-2/TRBV6-3; D: -; J: TRBJ2-7; size: -; CDR3: CASSYGTPYEQYF; DNA: TGTGCCAGCAGTTACGGGACCCCCTACGAGCAGTACTTC
V: TRBV7-9; D: -; J: TRBJ1-2; size: once; CDR3: CATSDRDLVYGYTF; DNA: TGTGCCACTAGTGATCGGGATTTAGTCTATGGCTACACCTTC
V: TRBV5-8; D: -; J: TRBJ1-2; size: -; CDR3: CASGRNYGYTF; DNA: TGTGCCAGCGGGCGGAACTATGGCTACACCTTC
V: TRBV19; D: TRBD1; J: TRBJ2-7; size: -; CDR3: CASSRDRGASYEQYF; DNA: TGTGCCAGTAGTCGGGACAGGGGAGCCTCCTACGAGCAGTACTTC
V: TRBV6-5; D: -; J: TRBJ1-6; size: few; CDR3: CASSYSRRSYNSPLHF; DNA: TGTGCCAGCAGTTACTCACGGCGATCCTATAATTCACCCCTCCACTTT
V: TRBV5-1; D: TRBD2; J: TRBJ2-7; size: -; CDR3: CASREAGLSSYEQYF; DNA: TGCGCCAGCAGAGAAGCGGGGCTCAGCTCCTACGAGCAGTACTTC
V: TRBV30; D: -; J: TRBJ1-6; size: -; CDR3: CAWSPGTGNSPLHF; DNA: TGTGCCTGGAGCCCCGGGACGGGAAATTCACCCCTCCACTTT
V: TRBV14; D: -; J: TRBJ2-3; size: -; CDR3: CASSQDYTDTQYF; DNA: TGTGCCAGCAGCCAAGACTACACAGATACGCAGTATTTT
V: TRBV28; D: TRBD1; J: TRBJ2-6; size: -; CDR3: CASRPAGTGGKQPHTSGANVLTF; DNA: TGTGCCAGCAGACCGGCCGGGACAGGGGGCAAACAGCCCCATACCTCTGGGGCCAACGTCCTGACTTTC
V: TRBV2; D: -; J: TRBJ1-4; size: -; CDR3: CASSRSPTNEKLFF; DNA: TGTGCCAGCAGTCGCTCCCCAACTAATGAAAAACTGTTTTTT
V: TRBV5-4; D: -; J: TRBJ1-1; size: -; CDR3: CASSLPEGATEAFF; DNA: TGTGCCAGCAGCTTACCGGAAGGGGCCACTGAAGCTTTCTTT
V: TRBV9; D: -; J: TRBJ1-6; size: -; CDR3: CASREDSYNSPLHF; DNA: TGTGCCAGCAGGGAGGACTCCTATAATTCACCCCTCCACTTT
V: TRBV9; D: TRBD2; J: TRBJ2-1; size: -; CDR3: CASSSSGRAGNEQFF; DNA: TGTGCCAGCAGTTCTAGCGGGAGGGCCGGAAATGAGCAGTTCTTC
V: TRBV27; D: TRBD1; J: TRBJ2-7; size: -; CDR3: CASSSTGTDSYEQYF; DNA: TGTGCCAGCAGTTCAACCGGGACAGACTCCTACGAGCAGTACTTC
V: TRBV19; D: TRBD1; J: TRBJ1-2; size: -; CDR3: CASVANRGRGYTF; DNA: TGTGCCAGTGTCGCGAACAGGGGTCGAGGCTACACCTTC
V: TRBV30; D: -; J: TRBJ1-2; size: -; CDR3: CAWSRGAYGYTF; DNA: TGTGCCTGGAGTCGGGGGGCCTATGGCTACACCTTC
V: TRBV11-2; D: TRBD2; J: TRBJ2-5; size: -; CDR3: CASSLGLAGGPQETQYF; DNA: TGTGCCAGCAGCTTAGGGCTAGCGGGAGGGCCCCAAGAGACCCAGTACTTC
V: TRBV5-4; D: -; J: TRBJ2-2; size: -; CDR3: CASSVAGRELFF; DNA: TGTGCCAGCAGCGTGGCAGGGAGAGAGCTGTTTTTT
V: TRBV30; D: -; J: TRBJ1-5; size: -; CDR3: CAWSVSGDFNQPQHF; DNA: TGTGCCTGGAGTGTATCCGGGGATTTCAATCAGCCCCAGCATTTT
V: TRBV2; D: -; J: TRBJ1-1; size: -; CDR3: CASSGQQGGGEAFF; DNA: TGTGCCAGCAGTGGTCAGCAGGGCGGTGGGGAAGCTTTCTTT
V: TRBV29-1; D: TRBD2; J: TRBJ2-7; size: -; CDR3: CSVEGLRESHEQYF; DNA: TGCAGCGTTGAAGGGTTGCGGGAGAGCCACGAGCAGTACTTC
V: TRBV5-5; D: -; J: TRBJ2-7; size: -; CDR3: CASSLDGGQSYEQYF; DNA: TGTGCCAGCAGCTTGGACGGGGGCCAATCCTACGAGCAGTACTTC
V: TRBV4-1; D: -; J: TRBJ1-5; size: -; CDR3: CASSQGQNGVQPQHF; DNA: TGCGCCAGCAGCCAAGGCCAAAATGGTGTTCAGCCCCAGCATTTT
V: TRBV6-5; D: TRBD1; J: TRBJ2-6; size: -; CDR3: CASSATGAGANVLTF; DNA: TGTGCCAGCAGCGCTACAGGGGCTGGGGCCAACGTCCTGACTTTC
V: TRBV6-6; D: -; J: TRBJ2-5; size: -; CDR3: CASSYRGSETQYF; DNA: TGTGCCAGCAGTTACAGGGGCTCAGAGACCCAGTACTTC
V: TRBV4-1; D: -; J: TRBJ2-3; size: -; CDR3: CASSQGGGKTDTQYF; DNA: TGCGCCAGCAGCCAAGGGGGAGGCAAGACAGATACGCAGTATTTT
V: TRBV30; D: -; J: TRBJ1-2; size: -; CDR3: CAWSASDPYGYTF; DNA: TGTGCCTGGAGTGCCAGTGACCCCTATGGCTACACCTTC
V: TRBV6-5; D: TRBD1; J: TRBJ1-2; size: -; CDR3: CASRETGGSNYGYTF; DNA: TGTGCCAGCAGGGAGACAGGGGGGAGTAACTATGGCTACACCTTC
V: TRBV10-1; D: -; J: TRBJ2-1; size: once; CDR3: CASSVPGLQGEQFF; DNA: TGCGCCAGCAGTGTACCGGGCCTTCAGGGTGAGCAGTTCTTC
V: TRBV9; D: TRBD2; J: TRBJ2-1; size: -; CDR3: CASSARTSGISSYNEQFF; DNA: TGTGCCAGCAGCGCAAGGACTAGCGGGATTAGCTCCTACAATGAGCAGTTCTTC
V: TRBV2; D: -; J: TRBJ2-4; size: -; CDR3: CASSAEGRTNIQYF; DNA: TGTGCCAGCAGTGCGGAGGGCAGAACAAACATTCAGTACTTC
V: TRBV10-1; D: TRBD2; J: TRBJ2-1; size: -; CDR3: CASSGAGLAGTEQFF; DNA: TGCGCCAGCAGTGGAGCGGGACTAGCGGGTACGGAGCAGTTCTTC
V: TRBV5-1; D: -; J: TRBJ2-5; size: -; CDR3: CASSTDLTGGQYF; DNA: TGCGCCAGCAGCACAGATCTGACGGGTGGCCAGTACTTC
V: TRBV30; D: -; J: TRBJ1-1; size: once; CDR3: CAWSVGGRAFF; DNA: TGTGCCTGGAGTGTGGGGGGGAGAGCTTTCTTT
V: TRBV15; D: TRBD1; J: TRBJ2-5; size: -; CDR3: CATTPGGTGGEQETQYF; DNA: TGTGCCACCACCCCGGGGGGGACAGGGGGAGAACAAGAGACCCAGTACTTC
V: TRBV19; D: -; J: TRBJ2-7; size: -; CDR3: CASSTVLGTAPFSYEQYF; DNA: TGTGCCAGTAGTACAGTACTTGGGACGGCTCCCTTCTCCTACGAGCAGTACTTC
V: TRBV9; D: TRBD1; J: TRBJ1-2; size: -; CDR3: CASSVSMGQGVGGYTF; DNA: TGTGCCAGCAGCGTCTCGATGGGACAGGGGGTCGGTGGCTACACCTTC
V: TRBV7-9; D: -; J: TRBJ2-7; size: -; CDR3: CASSLLPSSYEQYF; DNA: TGTGCCAGCAGCTTACTCCCTAGCTCCTACGAGCAGTACTTC
V: TRBV25-1; D: TRBD1; J: TRBJ2-1; size: -; CDR3: CASNDQDRGLNEQFF; DNA: TGTGCCAGCAACGACCAAGACAGGGGGCTAAATGAGCAGTTCTTC
V: TRBV7-9; D: -; J: TRBJ2-7; size: -; CDR3: CASSLDSSSYEQYF; DNA: TGTGCCAGCAGCTTAGACAGCTCCTCCTACGAGCAGTACTTC
V: TRBV5-1; D: -; J: TRBJ2-5; size: -; CDR3: CASSFYRSQETQYF; DNA: TGCGCCAGCAGCTTTTACAGATCCCAAGAGACCCAGTACTTC
V: TRBV5-4; D: -; J: TRBJ2-1; size: -; CDR3: CASSLSYRASSYNEQFF; DNA: TGTGCCAGCAGCCTCAGCTACAGGGCGAGCTCCTACAATGAGCAGTTCTTC
V: TRBV12-3/TRBV12-4; D: -; J: TRBJ1-1; size: -; CDR3: CASTTGGAWGAFF; DNA: TGTGCCAGCACCACCGGTGGAGCATGGGGGGCTTTCTTT